The sequence of this TCR beta chain was determined in a study of blood T cells in healthy people across ages. Study-level results: More naive CD4+ cells and higher diversity marked long-lived donors relative to aged donors.

For the second PCR, which ran for about 6 to 11 cycles, a sample-barcoded 5' primer and a J-beta primer mix were used. With 12 random nucleotides, a template-switch adaptor tagged each individual cDNA molecule. A single record per CDR3 protein comes from TCRdb applying MiXCR to the 5' RACE reads. This table holds fewer than 900,000 distinct CDR3 sequences, roughly 47% found once. With regard to this clonotype: What it binds is not known.

Germline loops: CDR1 SGHTA, CDR2 FQGNSA. The CDR3 loop spans 14 amino acids. After removal of 5 bases from V and 5 bases from J, the junction contained 4 bases not matched to a gene. Sequencing input: blood. The genes are TRBV7-2 and TRBJ2-1; 9 nucleotides line up with TRBD2. The receptor was derived from an older woman in good health. As DNA, the CDR3 is TGTGCCAGCAGCATGACTAGCGGCAACAATGAGCAGTTCTTC. Protein sequence: CASSMTSGNNEQFF.